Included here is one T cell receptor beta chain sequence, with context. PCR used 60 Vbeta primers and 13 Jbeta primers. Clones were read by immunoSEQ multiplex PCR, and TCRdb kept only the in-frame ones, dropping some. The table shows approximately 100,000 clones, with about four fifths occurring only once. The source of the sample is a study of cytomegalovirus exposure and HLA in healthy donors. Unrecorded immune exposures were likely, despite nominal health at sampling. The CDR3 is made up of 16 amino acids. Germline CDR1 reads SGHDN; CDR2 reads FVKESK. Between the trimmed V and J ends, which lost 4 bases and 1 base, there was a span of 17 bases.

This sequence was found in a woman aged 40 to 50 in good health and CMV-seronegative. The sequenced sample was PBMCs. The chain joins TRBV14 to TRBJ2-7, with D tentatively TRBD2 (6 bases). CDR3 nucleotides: TGTGCCAGCAGCCCTTTTTTAGCGGCCCAATCCTACGAGCAGTACTTC. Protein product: CASSPFLAAQSYEQYF.